The entry below gives a single T cell receptor beta chain sequence along with its context. The antigen is not known. This sample is part of a study of T-cell reconstitution after alpha-beta-depleted transplantation in children. Findings and limits, study-wide: From surviving recipient T cells and thymic progenitors came the high day-60 TCRbeta diversity observed in some patients. As was reported, about two months after transplant, alpha-beta T cells came from several hundred expanded graft clones. Among T cells one year after transplant, newly produced cells accounted for most counts and diversity.

Molecular barcoding with unique molecular identifiers was used for the TCRbeta library. From the PCR reads, TCRdb called clonotypes with MiXCR, one entry per CDR3 protein. The sample contains about 310,000 distinct CDR3 sequences, roughly 21% of which appear only once. Germline CDR1 DFQATT, CDR2 SNEGSKA (reference sequence). V lost 3 bases, J lost 0 bases, and 18 bases lay in between. The CDR3 spans 16 residues. The TCR sequence derives from a male patient under 18 who had a stem cell transplant for acute lymphoblastic leukemia, so the T cells may come from the graft donor. Sequencing was performed on PBMCs, mostly from graft donor cells, taken 180 days after TCRalphabeta/CD19-depleted stem cell transplant. The genes are TRBV20-1 and TRBJ2-7; D is unclear. The CDR3 loop is CSARMGYVLSSYEQYF. The CDR3 DNA reads as TGCAGTGCTAGGATGGGGTACGTTTTGAGCTCCTACGAGCAGTACTTC.